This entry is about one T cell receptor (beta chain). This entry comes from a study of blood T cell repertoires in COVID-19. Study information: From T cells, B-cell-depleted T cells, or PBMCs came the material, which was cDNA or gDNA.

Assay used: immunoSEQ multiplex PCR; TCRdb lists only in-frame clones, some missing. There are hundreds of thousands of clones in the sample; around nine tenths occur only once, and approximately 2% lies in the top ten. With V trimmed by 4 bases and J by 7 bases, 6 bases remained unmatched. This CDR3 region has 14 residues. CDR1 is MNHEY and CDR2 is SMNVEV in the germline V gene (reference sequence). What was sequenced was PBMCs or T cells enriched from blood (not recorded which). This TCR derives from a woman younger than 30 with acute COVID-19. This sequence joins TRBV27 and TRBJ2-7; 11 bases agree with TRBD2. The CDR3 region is CASSSTSGRGEQYF. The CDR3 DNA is TGTGCCAGCAGTTCCACTAGCGGGAGAGGGGAGCAGTACTTC.